This T cell receptor (beta chain) was recorded in a study of shared clonotypes between healthy human individuals (dated by TCRdb to 2020 to 2022). For context, the study as a whole: The cohort included three men and a couple of women between 18 and 49 years of age. For each donor, three plates each were used for CD4 naive and CD4 memory, two plates were used for CD8 naive, and one plate was used for CD8 memory. To estimate repertoire size and how much clonotype sharing occurs between individuals, the study deeply sequenced the blood TCR repertoires of roughly 5 healthy adults. To increase sequencing depth and limit assay-specific biases, different laboratories used diverse techniques to prepare libraries and sequence TCR repertoires. Each donor's leukapheresis produced roughly between roughly 0.85 and 10 billion PBMCs.

Details on this clone: No cognate antigen has been identified for it. No quality values exist for individual bases; no much larger clone is one base distant.

Donors were healthy HIV-negative adults with no recently reported acute infections or vaccinations. All donors were Caucasian adults living in Nashville, Tennessee, USA. CD4+ T cells were enriched by magnetic negative selection; naive cells were then positively selected on CD45RA, and the negative fraction formed the memory subset. Blood was obtained by leukapheresis, after which PBMCs were separated by Ficoll-Histopaque density gradient centrifugation and cryopreserved in liquid nitrogen vapor phase. Analytical flow cytometry was used to check the purity and quantity of every magnetically sorted T cell population. Genomic DNA was isolated from each sorted fraction and quantified by UV absorbance on a Nanodrop 2000c. Beyond this particular receptor, the publication reports: Pairwise subsampling indicated that sequencing depth was expected to affect the degree of clonotype sharing among donors. Sharing across a handful of donors was observed for 4.5% to 6.5% of naive CD4, over 3% of naive CD8, 2% to 2.5% of memory CD4, and roughly 0.43% of memory CD8 clonotypes. Rarefaction of sorted-subset datasets indicated incomplete sequencing despite the large sequencing depth. Because the study included a small number of donors, the genetic and exposure-history diversity represented was limited. Compared with non-shared clonotypes, clonotypes shared by all four sorted-subset donors had higher generation probabilities. Sampling was restricted to blood, and TCR repertoires in tissue are likely to differ from TCR repertoires in blood. Naive subsets generally had larger estimated clonotype richness than memory subsets.

Using the deep immunoSEQ assay, multiplex PCR amplified TCR CDR3 regions from genomic DNA. For each cell subset, the extracted genomic DNA was distributed evenly across all wells of several immunoSEQ 96-well plates, and each plate served as one replicate. For sorted subsets, 200 to 250 ng of genomic DNA, equivalent to tens of thousands of T cell genomes, went into each replicate PCR. Purified libraries were quantified with a Qubit 3.0 fluorometer, sized on a Bioanalyzer 2100, and re-quantified with the KAPA Library Quantification kit. Each immunoSEQ 96-well plate was sequenced on its own single-read 150-cycle Illumina NextSeq 550 flow cell. The study's own analysis went as follows. The immunoSEQ output contained only junctional sequences without quality scores, so filtering could not match that applied to full-length reads. To assign V/J genes and CDR3, sequences were annotated against IMGT germline references using PyIR, a Python wrapper for IgBLAST v1.9. Reads with weak V/J assignments (E-value above 1e-6), missing CDR3, stop codons, out-of-frame junctions, or ambiguous translated residues were removed. V3J clonotypes were defined as sequences sharing the same inferred V gene, J gene, and CDR3 amino acid sequence. Percentage overlap between repertoires was calculated by dividing the number of shared unique clonotypes by the size of the smaller repertoire. Repertoire richness was assessed with RTK rarefaction, the Chao1 estimator, and Recon v2.1 estimates of unobserved clonotypes. Generation probabilities were computed with OLGA for all TCRbeta clonotypes obtained by the gDNA method from a handful of donors. Not all clones reach the TCRdb copy of this immuneACCESS table, which keeps in-frame sequences only. Checked studies attribute under half of the gap to unresolved V genes and leave the rest unexplained. V, J and clone size are taken as reported in that table, and D and trimming were inferred from the DNA itself. This sample is represented by a few million clones; more than 85% of them were singletons. The ten top clones hold under 0.45% of the sample.

Sample: naive CD4+ T cells from PBMCs. The cell subset or site label of this sample denotes: CD45RA+ positively selected. This sequence was found in a man between 18 and 29 years old in good health. Some clones in this sample may be carry-over from other donors' samples.

The CDR3 is CASSEYRNTGELFF. The DNA is TGCGCCAGCAGTGAGTACCGGAACACCGGGGAGCTGTTTTTT. Recombination linked TRBV10-2 to TRBJ2-2, with no confident D gene call. V is reduced by 1 base and J by 1 base, leaving a spacing of 4 bases between them. The CDR3 has 14 amino acids, counting the end cysteine and phenylalanine. Just CDR3 DNA is preserved here, 42 bases in frame from base 1. According to the germline V gene, CDR1 reads WSHSY and CDR2 reads SAAADI.